One and the same sample provided the 2 T cell receptor beta chains below, sequenced in a study of CD8 T cells in ankylosing spondylitis. Study results and caveats: For ankylosing spondylitis blood, a TCR beta motif of fewer than 10 highly homologous variants appeared characteristic.

Each CDR3 protein is one row after TCRdb ran MiXCR on the 5' RACE reads. The sample carries a few hundred thousand distinct CDR3 sequences, around 8% recorded once. These receptors have no known antigen. What was sequenced was blood, either unsorted or a sorted T cell fraction (not recorded which). All receptors derive from a male donor with ankylosing spondylitis.

The genes are TRBV27 and TRBJ1-1; 9 positions match TRBD1. After removal of 3 bases from V and 5 bases from J, the junction contained 10 bases not matched to a gene. Per germline, CDR1 MNHEY and CDR2 SMNVEV (reference sequence). This CDR3 spans 16 amino acids. This CDR3 reads CASSFIVDRGFTEAFF. The CDR3 DNA reads as TGTGCCAGCAGTTTTATCGTAGACAGGGGGTTTACTGAAGCTTTCTTT.

This clonotype turned up a few times. The J gene is TRBJ2-5, the V gene TRBV20-1; 8 positions match TRBD1. Unmatched junction bases numbered 14, after V lost 6 bases and J lost 5 bases. The V gene's germline CDR1 is DFQATT and CDR2 SNEGSKA (reference sequence). This CDR3 comprises 15 residues. CDR3 residues: CSANSDRGRGETQYF. As DNA, the CDR3 is TGCAGTGCAAACTCTGACAGGGGCCGAGGGGAGACCCAGTACTTC.